These 21 T cell receptor beta chains came from one sample sequenced in a study of tumor-infiltrating lymphocytes in primary liver carcinoma. Using a constant-region primer together with ProtoScript II reverse transcriptase, TCR beta cDNA was made from about 500 ng of total RNA. Generation of the TCR beta libraries relied on three nested multiplex PCR rounds using slightly modified ARM-PCR. The first two PCR rounds used TRBV1-TRBV30 primers with a Cbeta primer, approximately 10 cycles each. Via MiXCR, TCRdb re-called the multiplex PCR reads, giving one row per CDR3 protein. Of a few hundred thousand distinct CDR3 sequences in the sample, 50% to 60% are singletons; the top ten hold about 15%. Germline DNA was extracted too, while blood RNA derived from unsorted whole blood. The sequenced material came from peripheral blood. The origin of the receptors is a woman aged 25-40 years with primary liver carcinoma and hepatitis B virus infection.

As regards this clonotype: A much more abundant neighbour one base away suggests this may be a read error. The J gene is TRBJ2-2, the V gene TRBV29-1; D may be TRBD1 (5 bases). Germline-derived CDR1 and CDR2 are SQVTM and ANQGSEA. This CDR3 has 13 residues. This CDR3 reads CCVHDRNTGELFF. The DNA of the CDR3 is TGCTGCGTACACGACAGGAACACCGGGGAGCTGTTTTTT.

V and J are TRBV28 and TRBJ1-2; D unclear. Germline V CDR1 and CDR2: MDHEN, SYDVKM. V lost 7 bases and J lost 2, with 17 bases in between. The CDR3 has 15 amino acids. In DNA, the CDR3 is TGTGCCAGCACCCGGGGAGGCATGGCGAACTATGGCTACACCTTC. This encodes CASTRGGMANYGYTF.

Comments on this clonotype: The junction shows a germline mismatch at one end, possibly a read error. The chain has TRBV5-6 and TRBJ2-7; 9 bases agree with TRBD1. CDR3 length: 14 amino acids. Germline V gives CDR1 SGHDT, CDR2 YYEEEE. The CDR3 sequence is CANSSTGGSHEQYF. The CDR3 DNA reads as TGTGCCAACAGCTCGACAGGGGGTAGCCACGAGCAGTACTTC. Full variable domain (missing parts from reference TRBV5-6 and TRBJ2-7): DAGVTQSPTHLIKTRGQQVTLRCSPKSGHDTVSWYQQALGQGPQFIFQYYEEEERQRGNFPDRFSGHQFPNYSSELNVNALLLGDSALYLCANSSTGGSHEQYFGPGTRLTVT.

This clonotype was seen a few times. The chain combines TRBV28 with TRBJ1-5; 8 bases line up with TRBD1. The J segment lost 2 bases and the V segment lost 6 bases, leaving 18 bases of the junction unmatched. This CDR3 region has 19 residues. From germline, CDR1 is MDHEN and CDR2 SYDVKM. The CDR3 bases are TGTGCCAGCAGCCGGAAAGGACAGGGCGGGTTCGGTCGCAATCAGCCCCAGCATTTT. Encoded protein: CASSRKGQGGFGRNQPQHF.

Notes on this clonotype: A junction boundary mismatches the germline segment, possibly from a read error. The chain carries TRBV6-1 and TRBJ2-3; unclear D gene. The CDR3 loop spans 15 amino acids. The germline CDR1 and CDR2 sequences are MNHNS and SASEGT. CDR3: CAISHEAYSTDTQYF. The CDR3 region has the DNA TGTGCCATCAGTCACGAAGCGTATAGTACAGATACGCAGTATTTT.

Regarding this clonotype: A much larger clone differs from this one at a single base, so this may be a read error. This chain joins TRBV13 and TRBJ2-7, with a weak D call TRBD2 (6 bases). The CDR3 has 12 residues. Germline V gives CDR1 PRHDT, CDR2 FYEKMQ (reference sequence). CDR3 amino acids: CTSGSMEGEQYF. CDR3 DNA sequence: TGTACCAGCGGGTCAATGGAGGGCGAGCAGTACTTC.

With regard to this clonotype: An end of the junction does not agree with germline; a read error may underlie this. The rearrangement links TRBV11-2 to TRBJ2-1; 10 bases align to TRBD2. There are 15 residues in the CDR3. Germline lookup yields CDR1 SGHAT and CDR2 FQNNGV. CDR3 coding DNA: TGTGTCAGCAGCTCCGGGACTAGCGCGTACAATGAGCAATTCTTC. Protein product: CVSSSGTSAYNEQFF. The full variable domain, in which reference TRBV11-2 and TRBJ2-1 provide the parts outside the CDR3, is EAGVAQSPRYKIIEKRQSVAFWCNPISGHATLYWYQQILGQGPKLLIQFQNNGVVDDSQLPKDRFSAERLKGVDSTLKIQPAKLEDSAVYLCVSSSGTSAYNEQFFGPGTRLTVL.

This clonotype has ten or more counts. The CDR3 DNA follows: TGTGCCAGCAGTGGCCACAATGAGCAGTTCTTC. Translation: CASSGHNEQFF. This rearrangement joins TRBV6-1 to TRBJ2-1; D is undetermined. Trimming took 4 bases from V and 5 from J, leaving 3 bases between them. This CDR3 comprises 11 residues. The germline V gene has CDR1 MNHNS and CDR2 SASEGT.

A word on this clonotype: With a much larger clone just one base away, this may be a read error. The chain combines TRBV6-1 with TRBJ2-5; D assignment may be TRBD1 or TRBD2 (6 bases each). Trimming took 4 bases from V and 4 from J, leaving 28 bases between them. Germline loops: CDR1 MNHNS, CDR2 SASEGT. The CDR3 totals 19 residues. CDR3 bases: TGTGCCAGCAGTGCATGGACAGCTCACTCTAGCGCGACAACAGAGACCCAGTACTTC. Protein: CASSAWTAHSSATTETQYF.

About this clonotype itself: A single base separates this from a much larger clone, so it may be a read error. The J gene is TRBJ1-2, the V gene TRBV6-5; perhaps TRBD1 as D (6 bases). Germline-derived CDR1 and CDR2 are MNHEY and SVGAGI. The CDR3 length is 14 residues. The V end lost 6 bases, the J end lost 7 bases, and 18 bases lay between the germline ends. The CDR3 reads CASSPGRGASGYTF. CDR3 bases: TGTGCCAGCAGCCCAGGACGGGGGGCGTCTGGCTACACCTTC.

The chain is built from TRBV6-9 and TRBJ2-1, with 12 positions matching TRBD2. With V trimmed by 5 bases and J by 8 bases, 7 bases remained unmatched. The CDR3 extends over 15 amino acids. Germline loops: CDR1 MNHGY, CDR2 SVAAGI. The CDR3 is CASSPTSGSFDEQFF. DNA of the CDR3: TGTGCCAGCAGTCCGACTAGCGGGAGTTTCGATGAGCAGTTCTTC.

The CDR3 spells CASNKRNTDTGELFF. The CDR3 bases are TGTGCCAGCAATAAGAGGAACACGGACACCGGGGAGCTGTTTTTT. This chain joins TRBV12-3 or TRBV12-4 and TRBJ2-2; no clear D gene. The CDR3 totals 15 residues. V was shortened by 7 bases and J by 3 bases, with 15 bases between the two germline ends.

This clonotype was detected many times. V gene TRBV11-2 combines with J gene TRBJ2-2; no reliable D call. CDR3 length: 12 amino acids. CDR1 is SGHAT, CDR2 FQNNGV, per germline. With 5 bases removed from V and 9 bases from J, the gap between germline ends came to 10 bases. The CDR3 nucleotides are TGTGCCAGCAGCCGACCGGGCCGGGAGCTGTTTTTT. Translation gives CASSRPGRELFF.

This clonotype was seen only a few times. The J gene is TRBJ2-5, the V gene TRBV13, with D perhaps TRBD1 or TRBD2 (5 bases each). V was shortened by 5 bases and J by 4 bases, with 14 bases between the two germline ends. The germline V gene has CDR1 PRHDT and CDR2 FYEKMQ (reference sequence). The CDR3 runs to 14 residues. As DNA, the CDR3 is TGTGCCAGCAGCCGGGACGGTAAATTAGAGACCCAGTACTTC. Its protein is CASSRDGKLETQYF. Full variable domain (remainder filled in from reference TRBV13 and TRBJ2-5): AAGVIQSPRHLIKEKRETATLKCYPIPRHDTVYWYQQGPGQDPQFLISFYEKMQSDKGSIPDRFSAQQFSDYHSELNMSSLELGDSALYFCASSRDGKLETQYFGPGTRLLVL.

Concerning this clonotype: A read error may explain this, as a much larger clone is one base away. The rearrangement joins TRBV29-1 to TRBJ2-3; D unresolved. The CDR3 extends over 14 amino acids. Germline values: CDR1 SQVTM, CDR2 ANQGSEA. This chain's CDR3 is CGVVGSTTTDTQYF. CDR3 DNA sequence: TGCGGCGTTGTAGGGTCTACTACCACAGATACGCAGTATTTT.

Comments on this clonotype: One base away lies a much larger clone, so this may be a sequencing read error. The chain carries TRBV6-5 and TRBJ1-5; D not certain. The V gene's germline CDR1 is MNHEY and CDR2 SVGAGI. The CDR3 is 14 amino acids. The germline V and J ends were trimmed by 6 bases and 4 bases, with 13 bases remaining between them. The CDR3 nucleotides are TGTGCCAGCAGCCTTTCACATGGAAATCAGCCCCAGCATTTT. Protein sequence: CASSLSHGNQPQHF.

Of note for this clonotype: Relative to the germline gene, one junction end is altered; a read error may explain this. The V gene is TRBV6-5, the J gene TRBJ2-7; D is unclear. CDR1 MNHEY and CDR2 SVGAGI come from the germline V gene. The CDR3 extends over 15 amino acids. The CDR3 sequence is CASNYKESSSYEQYF. The CDR3 DNA reads TGTGCCAGCAATTACAAGGAGAGTAGCTCCTACGAGCAGTACTTC.

The gene calls are TRBV7-9 and TRBJ1-3; perhaps TRBD1 as D (5 bases). This CDR3 is built from 14 residues. Trimming shortened V by 5 bases and J by 4 bases, and 12 bases separated the two germline ends. From germline, CDR1 is SEHNR and CDR2 FQNEAQ (reference sequence). The DNA for the CDR3 is TGTGCCAGCAGCCCCCAGGGACGGGGAAACACCATATATTTT. Its protein is CASSPQGRGNTIYF.

A note on this clonotype: One junction end disagrees with the germline gene, perhaps due to a read error. The gene calls are TRBV5-6 and TRBJ2-7; D gene unclear. The CDR3 totals 13 residues. The germline CDR1 and CDR2 sequences are SGHDT and YYEEEE. The CDR3 sequence: CACSSDLYYGQYF. The CDR3 nucleotides are TGTGCCTGCAGCTCGGACCTCTACTACGGGCAGTACTTC.

This clonotype was detected many times. The V call is TRBV6-5, the J call TRBJ2-1; TRBD1 matches 7 bases. Germline V gene sequence: CDR1 MNHEY, CDR2 SVGAGI. The CDR3 spans 17 residues. The J segment lost 9 bases and the V segment lost 0 bases, leaving 14 bases of the junction unmatched. CDR3: CASSYSTRQGAWIEQFF. CDR3 nucleotide sequence: TGTGCCAGCAGTTACTCCACCCGACAGGGAGCGTGGATTGAGCAGTTCTTC.

The chain couples TRBV2 to TRBJ2-1; 8 bases fit TRBD2. CDR1 is SNHLY, CDR2 FYNNEI, per germline. This CDR3 region has 13 residues. J was trimmed by 6 bases and V by 7 bases; bases with no gene match: 5. The CDR3 DNA sequence: TGTGCCAGCACGGGGGGGAATTGCAATGAGCAGTTCTTC. Translating gives CASTGGNCNEQFF.